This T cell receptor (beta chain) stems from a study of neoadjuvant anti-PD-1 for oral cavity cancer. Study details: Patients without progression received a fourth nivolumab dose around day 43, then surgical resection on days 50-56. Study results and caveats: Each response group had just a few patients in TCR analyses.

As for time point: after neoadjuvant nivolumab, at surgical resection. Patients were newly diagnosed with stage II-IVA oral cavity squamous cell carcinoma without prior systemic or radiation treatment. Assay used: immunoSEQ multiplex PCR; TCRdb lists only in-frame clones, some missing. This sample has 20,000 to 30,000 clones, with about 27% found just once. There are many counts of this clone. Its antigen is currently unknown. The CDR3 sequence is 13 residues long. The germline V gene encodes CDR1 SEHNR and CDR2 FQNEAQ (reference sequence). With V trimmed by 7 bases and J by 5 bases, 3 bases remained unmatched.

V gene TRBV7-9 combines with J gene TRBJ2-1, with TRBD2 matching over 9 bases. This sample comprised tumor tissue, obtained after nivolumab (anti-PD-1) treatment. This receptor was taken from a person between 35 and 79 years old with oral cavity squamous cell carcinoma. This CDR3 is CASTPSGNNEQFF. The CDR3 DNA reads TGTGCCAGCACCCCTAGCGGGAACAATGAGCAGTTCTTC.